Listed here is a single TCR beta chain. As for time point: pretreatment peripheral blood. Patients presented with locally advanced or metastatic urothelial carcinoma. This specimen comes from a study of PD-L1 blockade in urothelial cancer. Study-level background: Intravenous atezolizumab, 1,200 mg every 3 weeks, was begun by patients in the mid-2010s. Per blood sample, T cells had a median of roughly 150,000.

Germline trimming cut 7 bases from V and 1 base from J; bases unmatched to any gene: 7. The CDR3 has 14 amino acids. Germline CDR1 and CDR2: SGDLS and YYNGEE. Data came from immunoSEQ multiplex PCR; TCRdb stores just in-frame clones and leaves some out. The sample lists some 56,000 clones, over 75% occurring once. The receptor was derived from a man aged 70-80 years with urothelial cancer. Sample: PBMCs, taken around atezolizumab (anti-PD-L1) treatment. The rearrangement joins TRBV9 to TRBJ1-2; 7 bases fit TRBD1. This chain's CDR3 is CASSEGAHNYGYTF. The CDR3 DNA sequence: TGTGCCAGCTCTGAGGGGGCGCATAACTATGGCTACACCTTC.